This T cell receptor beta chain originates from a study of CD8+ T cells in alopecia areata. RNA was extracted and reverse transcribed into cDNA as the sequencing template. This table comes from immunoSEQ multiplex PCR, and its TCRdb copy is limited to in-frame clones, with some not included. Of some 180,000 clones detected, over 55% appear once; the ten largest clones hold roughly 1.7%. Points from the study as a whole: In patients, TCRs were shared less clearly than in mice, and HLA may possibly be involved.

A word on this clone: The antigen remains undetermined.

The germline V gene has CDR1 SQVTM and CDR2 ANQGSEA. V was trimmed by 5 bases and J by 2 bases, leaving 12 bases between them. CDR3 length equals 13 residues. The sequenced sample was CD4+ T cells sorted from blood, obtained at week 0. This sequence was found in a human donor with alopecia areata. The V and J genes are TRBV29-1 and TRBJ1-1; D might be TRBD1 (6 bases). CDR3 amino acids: CSVKDSTNTEAFF. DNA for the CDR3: TGCAGCGTTAAGGACAGTACAAACACTGAAGCTTTCTTT.